The clone carrying this TCR beta chain occurred once. The CDR3 length is 18 residues. The germline V gene encodes CDR1 SGHTA and CDR2 FQGNSA. V shed 2 bases and J 3 bases; nucleotides not matched to a gene: 12. This sample was included in a study of CD8 T cells in Susac syndrome. The RNA, about 0.5 to 1 ug, was put through reverse transcription using random hexamers. immunoSEQ multiplex PCR amplified TCR beta CDR3 across 54 Vbeta, 13 Jbeta. Using its own MiXCR run on the immunoSEQ multiplex PCR reads, TCRdb lists one record per CDR3 protein. The sample shows fewer than 250,000 distinct CDR3 sequences, roughly 90% of them seen only once.

This receptor was obtained from a human donor with multiple sclerosis. This chain uses TRBV7-2 with TRBJ2-2; 7 nucleotides align to TRBD1. The sequenced material came from CD8+ T cells from PBMCs. The CDR3 sequence: CASSLSQGQSGYTGELFF. The CDR3 region has the DNA TGTGCCAGCAGCTTATCTCAGGGACAGTCGGGATACACCGGGGAGCTGTTTTTT.